The 26 T cell receptor beta chains in this list originate from one sample, sequenced in a study of blood T cell repertoires in COVID-19. Profiled with immunoSEQ multiplex PCR; TCRdb holds only in-frame clones, not every one. The sample yields fewer than 25,000 clones, approximately 86% seen once. The sequencing input was peripheral blood. The receptors stem from a man aged 45-65 years with active COVID-19.

The genes are TRBV5-6 and TRBJ2-5; D gene uncertain. The V and J ends lost 5 bases and 1 base respectively, with 12 bases between them. Germline loops: CDR1 SGHDT, CDR2 YYEEEE. The CDR3 contains 14 residues. The CDR3 here is CASRPEVGQETQYF. CDR3 DNA sequence: TGTGCCAGCAGGCCCGAGGTGGGCCAAGAGACCCAGTACTTC.

The V call is TRBV2, the J call TRBJ1-2; D is uncertain. Trimming pared 10 bases from V and 0 bases from J, leaving 9 bases between. CDR1 is SNHLY, CDR2 FYNNEI, per germline. The CDR3 totals 12 residues. The CDR3 nucleotides are TGTGCCATCCTCAACACTAACTATGGCTACACCTTC. It translates to CAILNTNYGYTF.

The gene calls are TRBV9 and TRBJ2-5, with D possibly matching TRBD2 (7 bases). The V gene's germline CDR1 is SGDLS and CDR2 YYNGEE. V was shortened by 4 bases and J by 5 bases, with 18 bases between the two germline ends. The CDR3 length is 15 residues. CDR3 nucleotide sequence: TGTGCCAGCAGCCCCACTAGGGGGGGGTGGGAGACCCAGTACTTC. This translates into CASSPTRGGWETQYF.

This clone was counted a single time. The J gene is TRBJ2-1, the V gene TRBV7-2; 9 bases agree with TRBD2. The V segment lost 3 bases and the J segment 4 bases; nucleotides outside the gene matches: 4. The CDR3 is 15 residues long. Germline values: CDR1 SGHTA, CDR2 FQGNSA. CDR3 sequence: CASSLLAGTYNEQFF. The CDR3 nucleotides read TGTGCCAGCAGCTTGCTAGCGGGGACTTACAATGAGCAGTTCTTC.

The count of this clone is one. V and J are TRBV11-3 and TRBJ2-2, with 10 bases identical to TRBD2. This CDR3 has 15 residues. Trimming took 4 bases from V and 6 from J; bases not matched to a gene: 5. CDR1 and CDR2 (germline): SGHNT, YENEEA. CDR3 amino acids: CASSSASGGAGELFF. In nucleotides, the CDR3 is TGTGCCAGCAGCTCAGCTAGCGGGGGTGCCGGGGAGCTGTTTTTT.

The chain combines TRBV6-5 with TRBJ1-4; possibly TRBD1 for D (6 bases). V was pared by 7 bases and J by 0 bases, with 9 bases between. In germline, CDR1 is MNHEY, CDR2 SVGAGI. This CDR3 is built from 14 residues. This CDR3 reads CASNRDATNEKLFF. The CDR3 coding sequence is TGTGCCAGCAACAGGGATGCAACTAATGAAAAACTGTTTTTT.

The chain joins TRBV2 to TRBJ1-2; D is ambiguous. Germline lookup yields CDR1 SNHLY and CDR2 FYNNEI. Trimming removed 10 bases from V and 2 bases from J, with 14 bases in between. The CDR3 length is 13 residues. The CDR3 region has the DNA TGTGCCATCCTACAGAACTCGAACTATGGCTACACCTTC. Its protein is CAILQNSNYGYTF.

This clone was seen only once. The rearrangement uses TRBV24-1 and TRBJ2-7, with 9 bases matching TRBD1. CDR1 and CDR2 from the germline V gene are KGHDR and SFDVKD. J was trimmed by 6 bases and V by 2 bases; bases with no gene match: 7. This CDR3 has 15 amino acids. For the CDR3, the DNA is TGTGCCACCAGTGATTCAGGACAGGGGTTTTCCGAGCAGTACTTC. Amino acids: CATSDSGQGFSEQYF.

V usage is TRBV5-4 and J usage is TRBJ2-5, with D perhaps TRBD1 (6 bases). CDR1 SGHNT and CDR2 YYREEE come from the germline V gene (reference sequence). Trimming took 0 bases from V and 8 from J, leaving 17 bases between them. The CDR3 runs to 15 residues. The CDR3 coding sequence is TGTGCCAGCAGCTTGGGGCAGGGGCCTTTGGATACCCAGTACTTC. Its protein product is CASSLGQGPLDTQYF.

V and J are TRBV11-2 and TRBJ2-5, with D possibly matching TRBD2 (6 bases). CDR1 is SGHAT, CDR2 FQNNGV, per germline. This CDR3 has 12 amino acids. V lost 5 bases to trimming and J lost 10 bases, with 14 bases between them. CDR3 residues: CASSPGPGVQYF. As DNA, the CDR3 is TGTGCCAGCAGCCCAGGGCCGGGGGTCCAGTACTTC.

As DNA, the CDR3 is TGTGCCAGCAGCGTAGGAAACAGTCTGGAGACCCAGTACTTC. It encodes CASSVGNSLETQYF. This rearrangement joins TRBV9 to TRBJ2-5, with D hard to call. With 0 bases removed from V and 5 bases from J, the gap between germline ends came to 11 bases. The germline V gene has CDR1 SGDLS and CDR2 YYNGEE. This CDR3 has 14 residues.

The V gene is TRBV3-1 (or the pseudogene TRBV3-2), the J gene TRBJ1-1, with D uncertain. The CDR3 contains 11 residues. V gave up 7 bases and J gave up 1 base, with 4 bases separating them. Germline V CDR1 and CDR2: LGHDT, YNNKEL (reference sequence). This chain's CDR3 is CASIRNTEAFF. Written as DNA, the CDR3 is TGTGCCAGCATCCGGAACACTGAAGCTTTCTTT.

For the CDR3, the DNA is TGTGCCAGCATTATGAGCGGGGGCGAAAACAATGAGCAGTTCTTC. Residues: CASIMSGGENNEQFF. The chain employs TRBV2 and TRBJ2-1; the match to TRBD2 covers 8 bases. Germline CDR1 reads SNHLY; CDR2 reads FYNNEI. V shed 7 bases and J 5 bases; nucleotides not matched to a gene: 10. This CDR3 spans 15 amino acids. The full variable domain, with the rest looked up from reference TRBV2 and TRBJ2-1, is EPEVTQTPSHQVTQMGQEVILRCVPISNHLYFYWYRQILGQKVEFLVSFYNNEISEKSEIFDDQFSVERPDGSNFTLKIRSTKLEDSAMYFCASIMSGGENNEQFFGPGTRLTVL.

This chain connects TRBV5-6 to TRBJ1-5; 8 positions match TRBD1. This CDR3 is built from 16 residues. Per the germline V gene, CDR1 is SGHDT and CDR2 is YYEEEE. J lost 2 bases, V lost 4 bases, and 8 bases had no gene match. The CDR3 nucleotides are TGTGCCAGCAGCACCTGGACAGGGTTCGGCAATCAGCCCCAGCATTTT. Translating it yields CASSTWTGFGNQPQHF.

This chain connects TRBV11-3 to TRBJ2-1, with a possible D match to TRBD2 (6 bases). The CDR3 totals 16 residues. Germline assignment: CDR1 SGHNT and CDR2 YENEEA. V lost 4 bases and J 4 bases, leaving 17 bases between the germline ends. The CDR3 nucleotides read TGTGCCAGCAGCTCCCCCGGGACTCGGGGTTACAATGAGCAGTTCTTC. This gives the protein CASSSPGTRGYNEQFF.

This chain links TRBV11-1 with TRBJ1-2, with 10 bases matching TRBD1. After removal of 5 bases from V and 8 bases from J, the junction contained 8 bases not matched to a gene. Per germline, CDR1 SGHAT and CDR2 FQDESV (reference sequence). The CDR3 is made up of 14 amino acids. CDR3 coding DNA: TGTGCCAGCAGCGTTTTCGGGACAGGGGAAGGCTACACCTTC. Its protein is CASSVFGTGEGYTF.

The chain joins TRBV5-1 to TRBJ1-2, with D uncertain. V was cut by 4 bases and J by 4 bases, with 11 bases left in between. The CDR3 is 13 amino acids. CDR1 SGHRS and CDR2 YFSETQ come from the germline V gene. CDR3 residues: CASSPDTPYGYTF. CDR3 coding DNA: TGCGCCAGCAGCCCAGACACCCCCTATGGCTACACCTTC.

The J gene is TRBJ2-5, the V gene TRBV29-1; TRBD1 matches at 10 bases. The germline V gene has CDR1 SQVTM and CDR2 ANQGSEA. The CDR3 loop spans 12 amino acids. Trimming took 8 bases from V and 2 from J; bases not matched to a gene: 2. The CDR3 is CSRDRGQETQYF. Here the CDR3 DNA reads TGCAGCCGGGACAGGGGACAAGAGACCCAGTACTTC.

To note about this clone: One end of the junction fails to match germline, which may point to a read error. The CDR3 nucleotides are TGTGCCAGCAGCTTATTGGCCCCTCTAGCGACAGGGGGCTCCTTCAATGAGCAGTTCTTC. Translated: CASSLLAPLATGGSFNEQFF. The chain employs TRBV7-6 and TRBJ2-1, with 10 nucleotides matching TRBD1. This CDR3 is 20 amino acids long. Germline V gene lookup returns CDR1 SGHVS and CDR2 FNYEAQ.

The J gene is TRBJ1-1, the V gene TRBV18, with 7 bases aligning to TRBD1. Losses at the gene ends were 6 bases for V and 7 bases for J; bases not matched to a gene: 2. CDR3 length equals 11 residues. Looked up from germline, CDR1 is KGHSH and CDR2 is LQKENI. CDR3 in amino acids: CASSTGHEAFF. CDR3 DNA sequence: TGTGCCAGCTCGACAGGGCATGAAGCTTTCTTT.

The chain has TRBV5-1 and TRBJ1-2; 8 positions match TRBD1. The CDR3 has 13 residues. The junction had 6 bases not matched to a gene; V was cut back by 4 bases and J by 7 bases. Germline values: CDR1 SGHRS, CDR2 YFSETQ. In nucleotides, the CDR3 is TGCGCCAGCAGCCCCGACAGGGGAATTGGCTACACCTTC. Protein product: CASSPDRGIGYTF.

The CDR3 region has the DNA TGTGCCATAAGGACAGGTAACAATGAGCAGTTCTTC. Protein sequence: CAIRTGNNEQFF. J is TRBJ2-1 and V is TRBV10-3, with 7 positions matching TRBD1. The V segment lost 9 bases and the J segment 5 bases; nucleotides outside the gene matches: 4. The CDR3 extends over 12 amino acids. Germline lookup yields CDR1 ENHRY and CDR2 SYGVKD.

The J gene is TRBJ1-2, the V gene TRBV4-1, with D uncertain. The ends were cut back, 0 bases at V and 4 bases at J, with 12 bases in the middle. Per germline, CDR1 MGHRA and CDR2 YSYEKL. This CDR3 is built from 15 residues. The DNA for the CDR3 is TGCGCCAGCAGCCAAGAAGGCCAGGTTCGCTATGGCTACACCTTC. It codes for CASSQEGQVRYGYTF.

J is TRBJ2-5 and V is TRBV11-1; 11 bases line up with TRBD2. CDR3 size: 15 residues. Looked up from germline, CDR1 is SGHAT and CDR2 is FQDESV (reference sequence). V was pared by 4 bases and J by 1 base, with 2 bases of the junction left unmatched. CDR3 sequence: CASSSGLAVQETQYF. CDR3 nucleotide sequence: TGTGCCAGCAGCTCGGGACTAGCGGTCCAAGAGACCCAGTACTTC. Variable domain in full (rest from reference TRBV11-1 and TRBJ2-5): EAEVAQSPRYKITEKSQAVAFWCDPISGHATLYWYRQILGQGPELLVQFQDESVVDDSQLPKDRFSAERLKGVDSTLKIQPAELGDSAMYLCASSSGLAVQETQYFGPGTRLLVL.

Concerning this clone: One end of the junction fails to match germline, which may point to a read error. This sequence joins TRBV7-6 and TRBJ1-1; D is possibly TRBD1 (5 bases). The CDR3 is made up of 13 amino acids. CDR1 SGHVS and CDR2 FNYEAQ come from the germline V gene. CDR3 sequence (DNA): TGTGCCAGCAGCTTAAGCAGGGTTCAGGTGATGGCTTTT. It is translated as CASSLSRVQVMAF.

J is TRBJ2-1 and V is TRBV6-5; D possibly corresponds to TRBD1 (6 bases). The CDR3 is 12 residues long. V was clipped by 8 bases and J by 7 bases, with 12 bases between them. Germline assignment: CDR1 MNHEY and CDR2 SVGAGI. CDR3 DNA: TGTGCCAGCCGAGGCAGGGGAAATGAGCAGTTCTTC. Translating it yields CASRGRGNEQFF.